This T cell receptor beta chain was recovered during a study of siplizumab effects on memory and regulatory T cells. This clone was counted a few times. The CDR3 runs 12 residues. The V end was cut by 5 bases, the J end by 10 bases, with 12 bases between. Looked up from germline, CDR1 is GTSNPN and CDR2 is SVGIG (reference sequence). Sequencing used immunoSEQ multiplex PCR; TCRdb keeps in-frame clones, though not all of them. The table shows approximately 82,000 clones, with approximately 90% occurring only once. The chain links TRBV30 to TRBJ1-6; D gene uncertain. Sample: Tregs sorted from blood. This sequence was found in a human donor in good health. CDR3 nucleotides: TGTGCCTGGGCTACATCCCAATCACCCCTCCACTTT. It specifies CAWATSQSPLHF.